The present T cell receptor beta chain was sequenced within a study of monozygotic twins with inflammatory bowel disease. In eight separate reactions per sample, cDNA was generated. A template switching step added UMIs, each with a 6-nucleotide sample barcode. TCRdb reprocessed the 5' RACE reads; each CDR3 protein has one entry and no DNA is given. The table for this sample gives approximately 400,000 distinct CDR3 sequences. As concerns this clonotype: The antigen is unknown.

Overall study findings and caveats: Extra variability in the repertoires of patients may have come from differing immunosuppressive treatments. IBD patients exhibited fewer clonotypes shared with other individuals than healthy twins, particularly with disease activity.

From germline, CDR1 is LGHDT and CDR2 YNNKEL (reference sequence). The CDR3 runs 16 residues. The sequence was collected from a human donor with ulcerative colitis or Crohn's disease, or a healthy co-twin of an affected twin (not recorded which). The sample consisted of blood. The chain has TRBV3-1 and TRBJ1-3. This CDR3 is CASSQDLQDAGNTIYF.